One and the same sample provided the 8 T cell receptor beta chains below, sequenced in a study of OX40 agonist ivuxolimab in advanced cancers. Profiled with immunoSEQ multiplex PCR; TCRdb holds only in-frame clones, not every one. Of roughly 76,000 clones in the sample, around nine tenths are singletons; the top ten hold about 2.6%. The starting material was CD4+ or CD8+ T cells sorted from blood, obtained in a trial of the OX40 agonist ivuxolimab. The source of these receptors is an adult with an advanced solid tumor such as melanoma, head and neck, liver or kidney cancer.

This clone appeared a single time. The V and J genes are TRBV10-2 and TRBJ1-2; D gene ambiguous. The CDR3 is 14 residues long. V dropped 3 bases and J dropped 10 bases, with 18 bases sitting between them. The germline V gene encodes CDR1 WSHSY and CDR2 SAAADI. The CDR3 reads CASSEVSGAGVYTF. The CDR3 DNA reads as TGCGCCAGCAGTGAAGTATCGGGCGCCGGAGTCTACACCTTC.

Worth noting for this clone: Compared with germline, one end of the junction differs, possibly owing to a read error. V gene TRBV12-5 combines with J gene TRBJ2-5; 7 positions agree with TRBD2. CDR1 LGHNT and CDR2 FRNRAP come from the germline V gene. The CDR3 is made up of 13 amino acids. The chain's CDR3 is CAGGQSGGETQYF. Written as DNA, the CDR3 is TGTGCTGGTGGCCAGTCCGGGGGGGAGACCCAGTACTTC.

This clone was observed a single time. The chain links TRBV11-3 to TRBJ2-2; D is unclear. Germline assignment: CDR1 SGHNT and CDR2 YENEEA. This CDR3 spans 17 amino acids. Between the trimmed V and J ends, which lost 3 bases and 2 bases, there was a span of 16 bases. For the CDR3, the DNA is TGTGCCAGCAGCTTCACGACGGAAGGATTTAACACCGGGGAGCTGTTTTTT. It codes for CASSFTTEGFNTGELFF.

The genes are TRBV2 and TRBJ1-1, with TRBD1 identical over 8 bases. Germline trimming cut 6 bases from V and 4 bases from J; bases unmatched to any gene: 7. CDR1 and CDR2 (germline): SNHLY, FYNNEI. CDR3 length: 14 amino acids. CDR3 nucleotide sequence: TGTGCCAGCAGCGCCCAAACAGGGGGCACTGAAGCTTTCTTT. Its protein is CASSAQTGGTEAFF.

V and J are TRBV7-3 and TRBJ2-5; D possibly matches TRBD1 or TRBD2 (5 bases each). Germline CDR1 is SGHTA and CDR2 is FQGTGA. Between the trimmed V and J ends, which lost 5 bases and 1 base, there was a span of 14 bases. The CDR3 sequence is 15 residues long. The CDR3 DNA is TGTGCCAGCAGCCCGGGACGGGCCCGCCAAGAGACCCAGTACTTC. It encodes CASSPGRARQETQYF.

V usage is TRBV9 and J usage is TRBJ1-4; 8 positions agree with TRBD1. Unmatched junction bases numbered 9, after V lost 7 bases and J lost 10 bases. In germline, CDR1 is SGDLS, CDR2 YYNGEE. The CDR3 sequence is 13 residues long. The CDR3 region is CASGSQGAGKLFF. The DNA of the CDR3 is TGTGCCAGCGGAAGTCAGGGGGCGGGAAAACTGTTTTTT.

About this clone: One end of the junction does not line up with germline, which may come from a read error. The chain uses TRBV6-5 and TRBJ1-6; no clear D gene. CDR1 and CDR2 (germline): MNHEY, SVGAGI. There are 15 residues in the CDR3. The chain's CDR3 is CASALGGSYNSPFHF. For the CDR3, the DNA is TGTGCCAGCGCCCTTGGCGGCTCCTATAATTCACCCTTCCACTTT.

The chain uses TRBV4-2 and TRBJ1-5; D unclear. Germline V gene sequence: CDR1 LGHNA, CDR2 YNFKEQ. The CDR3 has 17 amino acids. Between the trimmed V and J ends, which lost 0 bases and 4 bases, there was a span of 16 bases. CDR3 amino acids: CASSQDEIWAYNQPQHF. The CDR3 coding sequence is TGTGCCAGCAGCCAAGACGAAATCTGGGCCTATAATCAGCCCCAGCATTTT.